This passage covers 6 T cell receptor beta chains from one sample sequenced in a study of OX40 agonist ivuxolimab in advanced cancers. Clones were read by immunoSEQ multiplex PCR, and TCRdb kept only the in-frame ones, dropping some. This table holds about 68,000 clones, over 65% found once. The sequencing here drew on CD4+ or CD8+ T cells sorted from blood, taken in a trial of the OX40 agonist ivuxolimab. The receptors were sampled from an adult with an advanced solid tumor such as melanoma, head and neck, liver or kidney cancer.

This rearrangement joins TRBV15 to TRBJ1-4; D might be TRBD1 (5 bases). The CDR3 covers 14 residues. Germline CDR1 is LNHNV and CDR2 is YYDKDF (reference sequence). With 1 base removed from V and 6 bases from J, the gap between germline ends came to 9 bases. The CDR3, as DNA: TGTGCCACCAGCAGAGCGGCCAGGGATGAAAAACTGTTTTTT. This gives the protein CATSRAARDEKLFF.

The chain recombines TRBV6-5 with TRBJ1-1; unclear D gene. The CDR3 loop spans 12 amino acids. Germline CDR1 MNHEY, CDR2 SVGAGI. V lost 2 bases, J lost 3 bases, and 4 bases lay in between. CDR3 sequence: CASSYRDTEAFF. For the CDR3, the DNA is TGTGCCAGCAGTTACCGGGACACTGAAGCTTTCTTT.

CDR3 loop: CASSFDPGSYNEQFF. DNA of the CDR3: TGTGCCAGTAGTTTTGATCCAGGGTCCTACAATGAGCAGTTCTTC. This chain uses TRBV19 with TRBJ2-1; tentatively, D is TRBD1 (5 bases). V was pared by 5 bases and J by 1 base, with 12 bases between. Germline CDR1 is LNHDA and CDR2 is SQIVND (reference sequence). CDR3 length: 15 amino acids.

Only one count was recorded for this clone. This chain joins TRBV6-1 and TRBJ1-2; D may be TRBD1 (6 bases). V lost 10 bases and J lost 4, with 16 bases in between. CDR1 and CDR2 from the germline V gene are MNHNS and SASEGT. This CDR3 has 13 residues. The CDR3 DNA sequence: TGTGCCACAGAGACAGGCCTACGCTATGGCTACACCTTC. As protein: CATETGLRYGYTF.

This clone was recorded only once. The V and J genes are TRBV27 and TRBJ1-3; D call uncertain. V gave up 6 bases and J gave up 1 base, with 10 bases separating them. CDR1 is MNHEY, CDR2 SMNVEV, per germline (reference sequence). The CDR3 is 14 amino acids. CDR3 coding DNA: TGTGCCAGCAGCCCTAAACCGTCTGGAAACACCATATATTTT. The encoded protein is CASSPKPSGNTIYF.

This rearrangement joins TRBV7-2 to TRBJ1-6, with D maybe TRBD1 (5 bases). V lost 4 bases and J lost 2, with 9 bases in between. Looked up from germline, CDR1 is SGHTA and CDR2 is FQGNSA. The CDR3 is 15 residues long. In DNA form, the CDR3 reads TGTGCCAGCAGCTCGTTGACAGCCTATAATTCACCCCTCCACTTT. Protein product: CASSSLTAYNSPLHF.